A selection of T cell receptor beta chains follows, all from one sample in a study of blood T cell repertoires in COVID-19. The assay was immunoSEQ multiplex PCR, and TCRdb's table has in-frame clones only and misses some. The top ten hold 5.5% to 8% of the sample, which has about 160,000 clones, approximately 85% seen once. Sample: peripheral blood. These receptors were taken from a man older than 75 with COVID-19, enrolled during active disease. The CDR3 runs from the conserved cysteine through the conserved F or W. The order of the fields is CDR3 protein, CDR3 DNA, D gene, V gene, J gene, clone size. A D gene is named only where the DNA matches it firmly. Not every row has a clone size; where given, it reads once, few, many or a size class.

CDR3 protein: CASSPLTGGTNYGYTF
CDR3 DNA: TGTGCCAGCAGTCCACTCACGGGGGGGACTAACTATGGCTACACCTTC
D gene: -
V gene: TRBV28
J gene: TRBJ1-2
clone size: -

CDR3 protein: CASSEGAYGYTF
CDR3 DNA: TGTGCCAGCAGTGAAGGGGCGTATGGCTACACCTTC
D gene: -
V gene: TRBV6-1
J gene: TRBJ1-2
clone size: -

CDR3 protein: CASSLDRGAWETQYF
CDR3 DNA: TGTGCCAGCAGTTTAGATCGGGGGGCGTGGGAGACCCAGTACTTC
D gene: -
V gene: TRBV27
J gene: TRBJ2-5
clone size: -

CDR3 protein: CASSDTGDTEAFF
CDR3 DNA: TGTGCCAGCAGTGACACAGGTGACACTGAAGCTTTCTTT
D gene: -
V gene: TRBV6-2/TRBV6-3
J gene: TRBJ1-1
clone size: -

CDR3 protein: CASSPRTGMNTEAFF
CDR3 DNA: TGTGCCAGCAGCCCAAGGACAGGCATGAACACTGAAGCTTTCTTT
D gene: TRBD1
V gene: TRBV7-2
J gene: TRBJ1-1
clone size: -

CDR3 protein: CASSLGGTGGDEQYF
CDR3 DNA: TGCGCCAGCAGCTTGGGAGGGACAGGGGGTGACGAGCAGTACTTC
D gene: TRBD1
V gene: TRBV5-1
J gene: TRBJ2-7
clone size: -

CDR3 protein: CASSQDPVYQPQHF
CDR3 DNA: TGCGCCAGCAGCCAAGACCCCGTTTATCAGCCCCAGCATTTT
D gene: -
V gene: TRBV4-1
J gene: TRBJ1-5
clone size: -

CDR3 protein: CASSPGGTGGYTF
CDR3 DNA: TGTGCCAGCAGCCCAGGGGGCACGGGCGGCTACACCTTC
D gene: TRBD1
V gene: TRBV7-6
J gene: TRBJ1-2
clone size: -

CDR3 protein: CASSGGPINYGYTF
CDR3 DNA: TGTGCCAGCAGCGGGGGACCGATTAACTATGGCTACACCTTC
D gene: -
V gene: TRBV2
J gene: TRBJ1-2
clone size: -

CDR3 protein: CASSLGGRWDTQYF
CDR3 DNA: TGCGCCAGCAGCTTGGGGGGGCGGTGGGATACGCAGTATTTT
D gene: -
V gene: TRBV5-1
J gene: TRBJ2-3
clone size: once

CDR3 protein: CASTGRGKGHTDTQYF
CDR3 DNA: TGTGCCAGCACAGGTAGGGGCAAGGGGCACACAGATACGCAGTATTTT
D gene: -
V gene: TRBV27
J gene: TRBJ2-3
clone size: -